Below, one T cell receptor (beta chain) is given with its context. This CDR3 has 16 amino acids. J lost 4 bases, V lost 3 bases, and 4 bases had no gene match. Germline values: CDR1 SGHRS, CDR2 YFSETQ. This sample is drawn from a study of blood T cell repertoires in COVID-19. Libraries were prepared by immunoSEQ multiplex PCR; TCRdb keeps only in-frame clonotypes and omits some of them. The table lists more than 350,000 clones, around 89% of them singletons, with 3% in the top ten. Sequences were obtained from peripheral blood. The chain links TRBV5-1 to TRBJ2-2; 12 bases line up with TRBD2. The receptor comes from a woman under 40 with COVID-19, enrolled during active disease. CDR3 amino acids: CASSSSSGRATGELFF. For the CDR3, the DNA is TGCGCCAGCAGCTCCTCTAGCGGGAGGGCCACCGGGGAGCTGTTTTTT. Complete variable domain (other parts from reference TRBV5-1 and TRBJ2-2): KAGVTQTPRYLIKTRGQQVTLSCSPISGHRSVSWYQQTPGQGLQFLFEYFSETQRNKGNFPGRFSGRQFSNSRSEMNVSTLELGDSALYLCASSSSSGRATGELFFGEGSRLTVL.